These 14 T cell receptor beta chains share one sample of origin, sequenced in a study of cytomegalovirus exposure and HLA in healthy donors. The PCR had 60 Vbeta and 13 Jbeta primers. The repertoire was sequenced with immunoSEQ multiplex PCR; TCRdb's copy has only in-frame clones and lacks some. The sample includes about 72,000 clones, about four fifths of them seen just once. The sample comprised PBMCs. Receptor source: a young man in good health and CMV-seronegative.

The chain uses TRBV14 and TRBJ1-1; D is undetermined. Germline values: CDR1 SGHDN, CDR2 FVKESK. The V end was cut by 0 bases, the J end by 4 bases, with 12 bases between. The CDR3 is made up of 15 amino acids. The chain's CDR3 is CASSQDWRGITEAFF. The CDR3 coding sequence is TGTGCCAGCAGCCAAGATTGGCGAGGAATCACTGAAGCTTTCTTT.

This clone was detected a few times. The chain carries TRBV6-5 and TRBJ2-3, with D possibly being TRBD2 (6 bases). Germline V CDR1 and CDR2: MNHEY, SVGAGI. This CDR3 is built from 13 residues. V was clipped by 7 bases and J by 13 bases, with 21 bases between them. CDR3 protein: CASIKGTPSIEYF. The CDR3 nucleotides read TGTGCCAGCATCAAAGGGACTCCCTCAATTGAGTATTTT.

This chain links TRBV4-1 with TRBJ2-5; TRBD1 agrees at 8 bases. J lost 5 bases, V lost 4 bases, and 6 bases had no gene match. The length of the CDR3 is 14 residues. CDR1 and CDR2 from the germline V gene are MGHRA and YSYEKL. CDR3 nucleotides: TGCGCCAGCAGCCCGGACAGGGTTTGGGAGACCCAGTACTTC. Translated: CASSPDRVWETQYF.

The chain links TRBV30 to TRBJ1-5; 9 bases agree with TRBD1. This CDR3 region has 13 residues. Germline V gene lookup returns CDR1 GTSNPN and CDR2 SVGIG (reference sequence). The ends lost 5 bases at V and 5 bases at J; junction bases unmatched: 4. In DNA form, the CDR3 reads TGTGCCTGGGGACAGGGGACGGATCAGCCCCAGCATTTT. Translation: CAWGQGTDQPQHF.

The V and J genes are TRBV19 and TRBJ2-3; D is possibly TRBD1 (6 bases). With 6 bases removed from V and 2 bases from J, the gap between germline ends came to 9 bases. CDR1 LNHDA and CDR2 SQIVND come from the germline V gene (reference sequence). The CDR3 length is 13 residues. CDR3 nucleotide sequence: TGTGCCAGTAGGAGGACAGCCACAGATACGCAGTATTTT. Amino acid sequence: CASRRTATDTQYF.

The CDR3 protein is CSVGGTGEGYTEAFF. The CDR3 nucleotides are TGCAGCGTTGGAGGGACAGGGGAAGGGTACACTGAAGCTTTCTTT. V and J are TRBV29-1 and TRBJ1-1; 10 bases are a match to TRBD1. The CDR3 spans 15 residues. Germline CDR1 reads SQVTM; CDR2 reads ANQGSEA. Losses at the gene ends were 4 bases for V and 3 bases for J; bases not matched to a gene: 8.

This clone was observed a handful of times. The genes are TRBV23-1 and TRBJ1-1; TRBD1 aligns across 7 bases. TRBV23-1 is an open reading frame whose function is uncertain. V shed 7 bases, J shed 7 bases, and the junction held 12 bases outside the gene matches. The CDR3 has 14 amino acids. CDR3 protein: CASNPQGTAYEAFF. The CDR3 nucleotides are TGCGCCAGCAACCCCCAGGGGACAGCCTATGAAGCTTTCTTT.

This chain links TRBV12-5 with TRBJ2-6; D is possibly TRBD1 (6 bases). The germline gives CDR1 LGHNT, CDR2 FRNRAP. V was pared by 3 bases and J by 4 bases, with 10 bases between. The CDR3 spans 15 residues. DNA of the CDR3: TGTGCTAGTGGTTTAGGGGGACCAGGGGCCAACGTCCTGACTTTC. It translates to CASGLGGPGANVLTF.

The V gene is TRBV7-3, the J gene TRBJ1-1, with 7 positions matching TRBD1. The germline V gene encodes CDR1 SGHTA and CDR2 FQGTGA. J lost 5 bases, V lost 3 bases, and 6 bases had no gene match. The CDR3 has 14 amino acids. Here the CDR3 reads CASSFQGGATEAFF. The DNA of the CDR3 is TGTGCCAGCAGCTTTCAGGGGGGAGCGACTGAAGCTTTCTTT.

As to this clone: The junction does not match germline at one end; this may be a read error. The CDR3 sequence: CASTGFQGTEAIF. As DNA, the CDR3 is TGTGCCAGCACAGGGTTCCAGGGCACTGAAGCTATCTTT. The chain combines TRBV6-1 with TRBJ1-1; tentative D call: TRBD1 (5 bases). The CDR3 totals 13 residues. Germline lookup yields CDR1 MNHNS and CDR2 SASEGT.

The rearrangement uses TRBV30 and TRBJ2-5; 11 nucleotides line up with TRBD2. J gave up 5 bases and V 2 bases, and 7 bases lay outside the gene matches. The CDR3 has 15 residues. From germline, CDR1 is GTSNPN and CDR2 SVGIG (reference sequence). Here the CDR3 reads CAWSLGTSGRETQYF. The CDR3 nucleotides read TGTGCCTGGAGTTTGGGGACTAGCGGTCGGGAGACCCAGTACTTC.

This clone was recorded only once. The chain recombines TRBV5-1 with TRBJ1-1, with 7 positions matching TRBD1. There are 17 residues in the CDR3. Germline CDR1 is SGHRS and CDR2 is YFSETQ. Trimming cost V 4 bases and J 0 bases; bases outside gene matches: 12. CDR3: CASSPFGTATMNTEAFF. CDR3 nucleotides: TGCGCCAGCAGCCCCTTTGGGACAGCTACTATGAACACTGAAGCTTTCTTT.

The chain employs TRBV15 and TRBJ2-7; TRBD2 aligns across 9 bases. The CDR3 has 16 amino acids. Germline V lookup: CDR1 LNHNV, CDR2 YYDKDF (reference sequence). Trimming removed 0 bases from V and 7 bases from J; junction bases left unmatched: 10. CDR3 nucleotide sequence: TGTGCCACCAGCAGAGATCAGGCTAGCGGGATTAGAGAGCAGTACTTC. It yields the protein CATSRDQASGIREQYF.

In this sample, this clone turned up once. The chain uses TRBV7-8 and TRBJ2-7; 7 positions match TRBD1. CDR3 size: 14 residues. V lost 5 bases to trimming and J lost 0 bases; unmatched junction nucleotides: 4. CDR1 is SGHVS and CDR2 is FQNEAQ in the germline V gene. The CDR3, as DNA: TGTGCCAGCAGCCCCGACAGGGCCTCCTACGAGCAGTACTTC. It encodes CASSPDRASYEQYF.